Described below is a single T cell receptor (beta chain) sequence and its context. Its antigen is as yet unknown. Generated by immunoSEQ multiplex PCR, the TCRdb table keeps only in-frame clones and is missing some. The sample carries 70,000 to 95,000 clones, just over 90% recorded once. The sampling schedule covered blood at baseline, cycle 4 day 1, and cycle 7 day 1. This CDR3 is built from 15 residues. Germline CDR1 MDHEN, CDR2 SYDVKM. V shed 6 bases and J 4 bases; nucleotides not matched to a gene: 7. These data belong to a study of OX40 agonist ivuxolimab in advanced cancers. In the study overall: The drug used for patients, ivuxolimab, was an agonistic anti-OX40 (CD134) antibody. Patients with prior anti-PD-1, anti-PD-L1 or anti-CTLA-4 therapy were eligible; 40% to 45% had some.

Overall study findings and caveats: Among patients with partial responses at 0.1-3.0 mg/kg, clonal expansion was among the lowest.

The sequenced sample was CD4+ or CD8+ T cells sorted from blood, obtained in a trial of the OX40 agonist ivuxolimab. This clonotype was obtained from an adult with an advanced solid tumor such as melanoma, head and neck, liver or kidney cancer. The V call is TRBV28, the J call TRBJ2-1; 9 bases agree with TRBD1. The CDR3 loop reads CASSRRDRVYNEQFF. CDR3 bases: TGTGCCAGCAGCCGCCGGGACAGGGTTTACAATGAGCAGTTCTTC.